A selection of T cell receptor beta chains follows, all from one sample in a study of CD8+ T cells in alopecia areata. The protocol was immunoSEQ multiplex PCR, while the TCRdb copy is restricted to in-frame clones and leaves out a portion. This table holds more than 100,000 clones, 53% found once. This material consisted of CD4+ T cells sorted from blood, taken at week 4, from a patient treated with tofacitinib. These receptors all stem from a human donor with alopecia areata. CDR3s include the opening cysteine and the closing phenylalanine or tryptophan. The order of the fields is D gene, J gene, clone size, V gene, CDR3 DNA, CDR3 protein. D genes are given only for firm matches. The size field is filled for only some rows; it gives once, few, many or a size class.

d_gene: .
j_gene: TRBJ1-1
abundance: few
v_gene: TRBV6-6
CDR3nt: TGTGCCAGCCGGTACTGGGGCAGCCGGCCTAACACTGAAGCTTTCTTT
CDR3aa: CASRYWGSRPNTEAFF

d_gene: .
j_gene: TRBJ1-2
abundance: .
v_gene: TRBV5-4
CDR3nt: TGTGCCAGCAGCTTGAGCCCGGACCAACTCTATGGCTACACCTTC
CDR3aa: CASSLSPDQLYGYTF

d_gene: .
j_gene: TRBJ2-6
abundance: .
v_gene: TRBV4-1
CDR3nt: TGCGCCAGCAGCCAACCAGGGACTGGGGCCAACGTCCTGACTTTC
CDR3aa: CASSQPGTGANVLTF

d_gene: .
j_gene: TRBJ2-2
abundance: .
v_gene: TRBV18
CDR3nt: TGTGCCAGCTCACCCCAAGCCGTCCGGCGAGGTGGAGGCGGGGAGCTGTTTTTT
CDR3aa: CASSPQAVRRGGGGELFF

d_gene: .
j_gene: TRBJ2-1
abundance: .
v_gene: TRBV7-9
CDR3nt: TGTGCCAGCAGCTCCGCGGGACCCAATAAGCAGTTCTTC
CDR3aa: CASSSAGPNKQFF

d_gene: TRBD1
j_gene: TRBJ1-2
abundance: .
v_gene: TRBV29-1
CDR3nt: TGCAGCGTTGCGGGACAGGGAACGGGTGGCTACACCTTC
CDR3aa: CSVAGQGTGGYTF

d_gene: .
j_gene: TRBJ2-3
abundance: .
v_gene: TRBV5-1
CDR3nt: TGCGCCAGCAGCTTGGAGGGTTACAGAACAGATACGCAGTATTTT
CDR3aa: CASSLEGYRTDTQYF

d_gene: .
j_gene: TRBJ2-7
abundance: .
v_gene: TRBV5-1
CDR3nt: TGCGCCAGCAGCTTGGATTGGACCCACGAGCAGTACTTC
CDR3aa: CASSLDWTHEQYF

d_gene: .
j_gene: TRBJ2-2
abundance: few
v_gene: TRBV4-1
CDR3nt: TGCGCCAGCAGCCCCCGGGCTGCTATTACCGGGGAGCTGTTTTTT
CDR3aa: CASSPRAAITGELFF

d_gene: TRBD2
j_gene: TRBJ2-1
abundance: few
v_gene: TRBV11-2
CDR3nt: TGTGCCAGCAGCTTAGTGGCGGGGGCCTACAATGAGCAGTTCTTC
CDR3aa: CASSLVAGAYNEQFF

d_gene: .
j_gene: TRBJ1-3
abundance: few
v_gene: TRBV7-9
CDR3nt: TGTGCCCTGGGGTCTGGAAACACCATATATTTT
CDR3aa: CALGSGNTIYF

d_gene: TRBD2
j_gene: TRBJ2-3
abundance: once
v_gene: TRBV6-5
CDR3nt: TGTGCCAGCAGTCTGACTAGCGGCATACCAGATACGCAGTATTTT
CDR3aa: CASSLTSGIPDTQYF

d_gene: .
j_gene: TRBJ1-4
abundance: .
v_gene: TRBV7-6
CDR3nt: TGTGCCAGCAGCGTCAATTTACCCTCAACTAATGAAAAACTGTTTTTT
CDR3aa: CASSVNLPSTNEKLFF

d_gene: .
j_gene: TRBJ1-5
abundance: few
v_gene: TRBV4-1
CDR3nt: TGCGCCAGCAGCCCCCTCACGGCGAATCAGCCCCAGCATTTT
CDR3aa: CASSPLTANQPQHF

d_gene: .
j_gene: TRBJ2-1
abundance: .
v_gene: TRBV6-4
CDR3nt: TGTGCCAGCAGTGACTCAGAAACTACTCAGCAGTTCTTC
CDR3aa: CASSDSETTQQFF

d_gene: .
j_gene: TRBJ1-1
abundance: .
v_gene: TRBV15
CDR3nt: TGTGCCACCAGCACAGCTAACACTGAAGCTTTCTTT
CDR3aa: CATSTANTEAFF

d_gene: .
j_gene: TRBJ1-1
abundance: .
v_gene: TRBV2
CDR3nt: TGTGCCAGCAGTGAACAAGGGGCCAGTATCGGCACTGAAGCTTTCTTT
CDR3aa: CASSEQGASIGTEAFF

d_gene: .
j_gene: TRBJ2-7
abundance: few
v_gene: TRBV7-6
CDR3nt: TGTGCCAGCAGCTTATCGTCAGACTACGAGCAGTACTTC
CDR3aa: CASSLSSDYEQYF

d_gene: TRBD1
j_gene: TRBJ1-1
abundance: .
v_gene: TRBV11-3
CDR3nt: TGTGCCAGCAGCCCAAGAACAGGGGGCTACACTGAAGCTTTCTTT
CDR3aa: CASSPRTGGYTEAFF

d_gene: TRBD2
j_gene: TRBJ2-1
abundance: .
v_gene: TRBV4-2
CDR3nt: TGTGCCAGCAGCCAAGAAGCCAGCGGGAGTAATGAGCAGTTCTTC
CDR3aa: CASSQEASGSNEQFF

d_gene: TRBD2
j_gene: TRBJ2-3
abundance: few
v_gene: TRBV2
CDR3nt: TGTGCCAGCAGCCCCCTAGGACTAGCGGTAGGAGATACGCAGTATTTT
CDR3aa: CASSPLGLAVGDTQYF

d_gene: .
j_gene: TRBJ2-7
abundance: once
v_gene: TRBV29-1
CDR3nt: TGCAGCGTTGAAGGGGCTTCCCTCGAGCAGTACTTC
CDR3aa: CSVEGASLEQYF